Listed below are T cell receptor beta chains from one sample, sequenced in a study of T cells in Graves' hyperthyroidism and ophthalmopathy. MiXCR was run by TCRdb on the multiplex PCR reads, yielding one entry per CDR3 protein. The data show fewer than 600,000 distinct CDR3 sequences, with around 15% seen just once and approximately 15% held by the top ten. What was sequenced was blood. These TCRs come from a woman in her thirties or forties with Graves' hyperthyroidism. Both conserved end residues are part of each CDR3. The D gene is left open where the match is weak. Clone size, where shown, is once, few, many, or a class for clones that have expanded.

D gene: NA; V gene: TRBV11-2; clone size: many; J gene: TRBJ1-1; CDR3 protein: CASSLRNRRTEAFF; CDR3 DNA: TGTGCCAGCAGCTTAAGAAACAGGCGCACTGAAGCTTTCTTT
D gene: TRBD2; V gene: TRBV4-1; clone size: NA; J gene: TRBJ2-1; CDR3 protein: CASSQELPGTSSYNEQFF; CDR3 DNA: TGCGCCAGCAGCCAGGAACTTCCCGGGACTAGCTCCTACAATGAGCAGTTCTTC
D gene: TRBD2; V gene: TRBV20-1; clone size: NA; J gene: TRBJ2-3; CDR3 protein: CSARTGLAARTDTQYF; CDR3 DNA: TGCAGTGCTAGAACCGGACTAGCGGCCCGCACAGATACGCAGTATTTT
D gene: TRBD1; V gene: TRBV2; clone size: many; J gene: TRBJ1-3; CDR3 protein: CASRPTGSISGNTIYF; CDR3 DNA: TGTGCCAGCAGACCGACAGGGAGCATCTCTGGAAACACCATATATTTT
D gene: TRBD2; V gene: TRBV7-9; clone size: NA; J gene: TRBJ2-2; CDR3 protein: CASSKGSAGVTGELFF; CDR3 DNA: TGTGCCAGCAGCAAAGGCTCCGCGGGAGTCACCGGGGAGCTGTTTTTT
D gene: NA; V gene: TRBV5-5; clone size: few; J gene: TRBJ2-7; CDR3 protein: CASSLASQGHEQYF; CDR3 DNA: TGTGCCAGCAGCTTGGCATCACAGGGCCACGAGCAGTACTTC
D gene: NA; V gene: TRBV6-1; clone size: few; J gene: TRBJ2-2; CDR3 protein: CASSGSGVNTGELFF; CDR3 DNA: TGTGCCAGCAGCGGATCAGGGGTGAACACCGGGGAGCTGTTTTTT
D gene: TRBD2; V gene: TRBV5-6; clone size: few; J gene: TRBJ2-7; CDR3 protein: CASSFGREGRLNEQYF; CDR3 DNA: TGTGCCAGCAGCTTTGGGCGGGAGGGCCGATTGAACGAGCAGTACTTC
D gene: NA; V gene: TRBV28; clone size: many; J gene: TRBJ2-7; CDR3 protein: CASSFGGRAYEQYF; CDR3 DNA: TGTGCCAGCAGTTTTGGGGGCAGGGCTTACGAGCAGTACTTC
D gene: NA; V gene: TRBV5-8; clone size: many; J gene: TRBJ2-5; CDR3 protein: CASTITVGPQETQYF; CDR3 DNA: TGTGCCAGCACCATCACGGTCGGGCCCCAAGAGACCCAGTACTTC
D gene: NA; V gene: TRBV6-1; clone size: many; J gene: TRBJ2-5; CDR3 protein: CASSEVGQETQYF; CDR3 DNA: TGTGCCAGCAGTGAAGTGGGACAAGAGACCCAGTACTTC
D gene: TRBD1; V gene: TRBV18; clone size: many; J gene: TRBJ1-5; CDR3 protein: CASSPSGQGSNQPQHF; CDR3 DNA: TGTGCCAGCTCACCATCGGGACAGGGTAGCAATCAGCCCCAGCATTTT
D gene: TRBD2; V gene: TRBV20-1; clone size: NA; J gene: TRBJ2-7; CDR3 protein: CSSPRLIAGVGSYEQYF; CDR3 DNA: TGCAGTTCCCCGAGGTTGATAGCGGGAGTTGGATCCTACGAGCAGTACTTC
D gene: NA; V gene: TRBV6-6; clone size: NA; J gene: TRBJ1-2; CDR3 protein: CASSYNPDNYGYTF; CDR3 DNA: TGTGCCAGCAGTTACAATCCGGATAACTATGGCTACACCTTC
D gene: TRBD1; V gene: TRBV19; clone size: many; J gene: TRBJ2-1; CDR3 protein: CASSSRGHDNEQFF; CDR3 DNA: TGTGCCAGTAGTAGCAGGGGGCACGACAATGAGCAGTTCTTC
D gene: NA; V gene: TRBV3-1; clone size: many; J gene: TRBJ1-4; CDR3 protein: CASSAGPGEKLFF; CDR3 DNA: TGTGCCAGCAGCGCTGGACCGGGGGAAAAACTGTTTTTT
D gene: NA; V gene: TRBV4-2; clone size: few; J gene: TRBJ1-1; CDR3 protein: CASSQEWGYDEAFF; CDR3 DNA: TGTGCCAGCAGCCAAGAGTGGGGGTATGATGAAGCTTTCTTT
D gene: NA; V gene: TRBV28; clone size: many; J gene: TRBJ1-1; CDR3 protein: CATYGTGNTEAFF; CDR3 DNA: TGTGCCACCTATGGGACGGGGAACACTGAAGCTTTCTTT
D gene: TRBD2; V gene: TRBV20-1; clone size: NA; J gene: TRBJ2-2; CDR3 protein: CSAREAGVTGELFF; CDR3 DNA: TGCAGTGCTAGAGAAGCGGGAGTTACCGGGGAGCTGTTTTTT
D gene: NA; V gene: TRBV28; clone size: many; J gene: TRBJ1-2; CDR3 protein: CASSGPQVGRLVGYTF; CDR3 DNA: TGTGCCAGCAGCGGACCCCAAGTAGGGAGGTTAGTCGGCTACACCTTC
D gene: TRBD1; V gene: TRBV3-1; clone size: many; J gene: TRBJ2-7; CDR3 protein: CASSQAGTGVYEQYF; CDR3 DNA: TGTGCCAGCAGCCAGGCCGGGACAGGGGTTTACGAGCAGTACTTC
D gene: TRBD1; V gene: TRBV6-6; clone size: many; J gene: TRBJ2-5; CDR3 protein: CASSYWGQGQETQYF; CDR3 DNA: TGTGCCAGCAGTTACTGGGGACAGGGGCAAGAGACCCAGTACTTC
D gene: NA; V gene: TRBV7-2; clone size: many; J gene: TRBJ2-1; CDR3 protein: CASSLQGGNEQFF; CDR3 DNA: TGTGCCAGCAGCCTCCAGGGTGGGAATGAGCAGTTCTTC
D gene: TRBD1; V gene: TRBV28; clone size: many; J gene: TRBJ2-4; CDR3 protein: CASRWDSGAKNTGAKNIQYF; CDR3 DNA: TGTGCCAGCAGATGGGACAGCGGAGCCAAAAACACCGGAGCCAAAAACATTCAGTACTTC
D gene: NA; V gene: TRBV28; clone size: NA; J gene: TRBJ2-3; CDR3 protein: CASGSAGATDTQYF; CDR3 DNA: TGTGCCAGCGGGTCAGCGGGCGCCACAGATACGCAGTATTTT
D gene: NA; V gene: TRBV3-1; clone size: NA; J gene: TRBJ2-7; CDR3 protein: CASSRGVSNYEQYF; CDR3 DNA: TGTGCCAGCAGTAGGGGGGTTTCCAACTACGAGCAGTACTTC
D gene: NA; V gene: TRBV28; clone size: NA; J gene: TRBJ2-3; CDR3 protein: CASSSTGSTQYF; CDR3 DNA: TGTGCCAGCAGTTCAACAGGGTCCACGCAGTATTTT
D gene: TRBD1; V gene: TRBV18; clone size: many; J gene: TRBJ2-1; CDR3 protein: CASSPQGGTGGREQFF; CDR3 DNA: TGTGCCAGCTCACCACAAGGGGGAACAGGGGGTCGGGAGCAGTTCTTC
D gene: TRBD2; V gene: TRBV3-1; clone size: NA; J gene: TRBJ2-3; CDR3 protein: CASSQTSGRDRSTDTQYF; CDR3 DNA: TGTGCCAGCAGCCAGACTAGCGGGAGGGACCGCAGCACAGATACGCAGTATTTT